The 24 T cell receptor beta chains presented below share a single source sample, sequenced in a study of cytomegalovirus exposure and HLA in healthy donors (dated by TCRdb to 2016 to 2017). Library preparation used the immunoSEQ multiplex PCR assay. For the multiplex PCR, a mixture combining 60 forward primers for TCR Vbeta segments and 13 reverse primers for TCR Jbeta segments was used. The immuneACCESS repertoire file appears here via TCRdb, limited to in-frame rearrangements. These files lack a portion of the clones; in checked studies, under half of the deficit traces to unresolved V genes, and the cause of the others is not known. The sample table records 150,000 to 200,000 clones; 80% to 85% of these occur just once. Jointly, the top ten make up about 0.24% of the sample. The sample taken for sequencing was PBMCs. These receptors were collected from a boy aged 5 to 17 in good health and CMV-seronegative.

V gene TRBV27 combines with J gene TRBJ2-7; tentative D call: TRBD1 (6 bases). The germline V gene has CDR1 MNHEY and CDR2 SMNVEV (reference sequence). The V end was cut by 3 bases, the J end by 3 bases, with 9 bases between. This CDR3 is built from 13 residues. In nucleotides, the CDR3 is TGTGCCAGCAGTTTTGGGACAAACTACGAGCAGTACTTC. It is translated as CASSFGTNYEQYF.

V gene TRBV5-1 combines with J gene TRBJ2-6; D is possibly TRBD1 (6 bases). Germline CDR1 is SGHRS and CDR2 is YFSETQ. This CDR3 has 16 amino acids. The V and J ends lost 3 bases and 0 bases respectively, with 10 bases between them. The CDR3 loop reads CASSWTARSGANVLTF. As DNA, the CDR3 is TGCGCCAGCAGCTGGACAGCCCGCTCTGGGGCCAACGTCCTGACTTTC.

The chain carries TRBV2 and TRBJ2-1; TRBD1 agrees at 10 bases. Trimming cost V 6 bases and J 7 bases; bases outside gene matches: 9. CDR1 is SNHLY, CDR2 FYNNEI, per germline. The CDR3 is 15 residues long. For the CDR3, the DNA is TGTGCCAGCAGAGAACAGACAGGGGGCCAGAATGAGCAGTTCTTC. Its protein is CASREQTGGQNEQFF. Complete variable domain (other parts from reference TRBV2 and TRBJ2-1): EPEVTQTPSHQVTQMGQEVILRCVPISNHLYFYWYRQILGQKVEFLVSFYNNEISEKSEIFDDQFSVERPDGSNFTLKIRSTKLEDSAMYFCASREQTGGQNEQFFGPGTRLTVL.

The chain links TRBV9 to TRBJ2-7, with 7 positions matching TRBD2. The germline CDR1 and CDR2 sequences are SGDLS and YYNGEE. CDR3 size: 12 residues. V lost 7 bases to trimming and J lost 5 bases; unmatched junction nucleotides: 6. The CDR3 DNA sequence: TGTGCCAGCGGGGGGGGTCTAGACGAGCAGTACTTC. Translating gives CASGGGLDEQYF.

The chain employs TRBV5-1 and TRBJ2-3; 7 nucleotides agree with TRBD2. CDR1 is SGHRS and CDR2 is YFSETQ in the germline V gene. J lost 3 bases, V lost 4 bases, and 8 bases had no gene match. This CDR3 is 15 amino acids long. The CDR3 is CASSPYAGETDTQYF. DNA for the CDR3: TGCGCCAGCAGCCCATACGCGGGAGAAACAGATACGCAGTATTTT.

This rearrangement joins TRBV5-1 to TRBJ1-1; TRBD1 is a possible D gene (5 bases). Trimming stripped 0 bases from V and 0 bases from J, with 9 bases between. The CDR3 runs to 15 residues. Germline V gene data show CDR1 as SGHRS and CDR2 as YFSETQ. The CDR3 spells CASSLEAGMNTEAFF. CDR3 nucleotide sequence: TGCGCCAGCAGCTTGGAGGCAGGGATGAACACTGAAGCTTTCTTT.

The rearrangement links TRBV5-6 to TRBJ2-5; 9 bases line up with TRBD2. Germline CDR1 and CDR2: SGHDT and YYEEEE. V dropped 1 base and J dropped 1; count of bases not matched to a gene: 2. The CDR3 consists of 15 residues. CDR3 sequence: CASSLKLAGQETQYF. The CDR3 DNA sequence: TGTGCCAGCAGCTTGAAACTAGCGGGCCAAGAGACCCAGTACTTC.

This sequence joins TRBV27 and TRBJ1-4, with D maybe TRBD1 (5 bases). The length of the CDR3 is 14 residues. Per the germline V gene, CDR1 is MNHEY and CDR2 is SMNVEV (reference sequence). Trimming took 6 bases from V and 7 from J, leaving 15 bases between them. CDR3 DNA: TGTGCCAGCAGGCCCAACAGGTCCGGTGAAAAACTGTTTTTT. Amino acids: CASRPNRSGEKLFF.

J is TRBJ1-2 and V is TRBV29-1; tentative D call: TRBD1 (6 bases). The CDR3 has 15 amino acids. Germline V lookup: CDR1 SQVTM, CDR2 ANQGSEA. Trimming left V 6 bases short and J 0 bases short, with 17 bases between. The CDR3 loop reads CSVSPRQVPNYGYTF. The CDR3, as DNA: TGCAGCGTGAGCCCCCGACAGGTTCCTAACTATGGCTACACCTTC.

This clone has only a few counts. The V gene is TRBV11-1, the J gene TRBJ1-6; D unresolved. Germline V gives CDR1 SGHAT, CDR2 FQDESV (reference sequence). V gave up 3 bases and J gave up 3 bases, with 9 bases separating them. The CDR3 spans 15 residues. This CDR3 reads CASSFTENYNSPLHF. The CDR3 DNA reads TGTGCCAGCAGCTTCACAGAAAACTATAATTCACCCCTCCACTTT.

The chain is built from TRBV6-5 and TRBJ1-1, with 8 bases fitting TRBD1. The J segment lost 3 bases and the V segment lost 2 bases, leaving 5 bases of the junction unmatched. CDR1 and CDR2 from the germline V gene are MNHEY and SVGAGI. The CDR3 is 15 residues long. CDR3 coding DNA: TGTGCCAGCAGTTACGGCAGGGGGCGGGACACTGAAGCTTTCTTT. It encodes CASSYGRGRDTEAFF.

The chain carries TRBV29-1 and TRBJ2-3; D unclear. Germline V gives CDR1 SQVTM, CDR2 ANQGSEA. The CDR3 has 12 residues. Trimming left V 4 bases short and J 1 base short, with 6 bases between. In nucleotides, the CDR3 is TGCAGCGTTGTGGCAGGCACAGATACGCAGTATTTT. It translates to CSVVAGTDTQYF.

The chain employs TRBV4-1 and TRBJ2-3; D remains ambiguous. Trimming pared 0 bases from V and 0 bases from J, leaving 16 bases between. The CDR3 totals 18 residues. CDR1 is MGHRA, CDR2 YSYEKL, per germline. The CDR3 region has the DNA TGCGCCAGCAGCCAAGATTGGTTGCAGCGCGCGAGCACAGATACGCAGTATTTT. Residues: CASSQDWLQRASTDTQYF.

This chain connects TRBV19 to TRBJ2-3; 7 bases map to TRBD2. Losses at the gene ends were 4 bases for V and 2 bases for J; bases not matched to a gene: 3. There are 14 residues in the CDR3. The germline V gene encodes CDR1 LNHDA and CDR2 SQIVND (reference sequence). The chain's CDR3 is CASSTSGLTDTQYF. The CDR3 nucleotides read TGTGCCAGTAGTACTAGCGGACTCACAGATACGCAGTATTTT.

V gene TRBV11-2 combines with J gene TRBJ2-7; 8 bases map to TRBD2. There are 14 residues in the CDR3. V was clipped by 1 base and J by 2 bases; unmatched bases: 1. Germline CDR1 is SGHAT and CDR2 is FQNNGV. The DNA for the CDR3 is TGTGCCAGCAGCTTAGTTAGCGGGGCCTACGAGCAGTACTTC. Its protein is CASSLVSGAYEQYF.

The CDR3 coding sequence is TGTGCCTGGACTGACAGATTTGAGGAAAACACCATATATTTT. Its translation: CAWTDRFEENTIYF. The chain carries TRBV30 and TRBJ1-3, with TRBD1 as a possible D gene (5 bases). V lost 4 bases, J lost 6 bases, and 16 bases lay in between. Germline V CDR1 and CDR2: GTSNPN, SVGIG (reference sequence). The CDR3 is 14 residues long.

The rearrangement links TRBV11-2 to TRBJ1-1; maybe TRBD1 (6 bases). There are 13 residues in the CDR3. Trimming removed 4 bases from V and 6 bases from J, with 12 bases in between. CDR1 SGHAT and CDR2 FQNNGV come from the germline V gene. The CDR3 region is CASSSVGAAEAFF. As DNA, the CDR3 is TGTGCCAGCAGCTCCGTGGGGGCAGCTGAAGCTTTCTTT.

The CDR3 nucleotides read TGTGCCAGCAGTTCCACCAGGGCCAATGAGCAGTTCTTC. This sequence encodes CASSSTRANEQFF. The chain links TRBV27 to TRBJ2-1; possible D gene TRBD1, 5 bases. The CDR3 is 13 residues long. Trimming stripped 4 bases from V and 6 bases from J, with 10 bases between. Germline CDR1 reads MNHEY; CDR2 reads SMNVEV (reference sequence).

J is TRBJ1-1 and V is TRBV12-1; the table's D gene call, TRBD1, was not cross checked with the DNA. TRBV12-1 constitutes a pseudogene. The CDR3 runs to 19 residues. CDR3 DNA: TGTGCCAGCAGCTCCCCTCCTAGGACAGGTTTACGGCTGGGCACTGAAGCTTTCTTT. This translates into CASSSPPRTGLRLGTEAFF.

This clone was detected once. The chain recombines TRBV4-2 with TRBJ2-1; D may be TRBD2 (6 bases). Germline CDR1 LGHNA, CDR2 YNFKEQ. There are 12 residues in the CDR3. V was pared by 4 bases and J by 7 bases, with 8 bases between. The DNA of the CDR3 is TGTGCCAGCAGCCGTAGCGGAAATGAGCAGTTCTTC. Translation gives CASSRSGNEQFF.

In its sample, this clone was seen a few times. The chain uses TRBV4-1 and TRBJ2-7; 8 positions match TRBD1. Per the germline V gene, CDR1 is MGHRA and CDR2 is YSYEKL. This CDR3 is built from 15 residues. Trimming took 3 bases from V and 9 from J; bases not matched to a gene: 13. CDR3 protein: CASSQPGTGPMGQYF. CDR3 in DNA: TGCGCCAGCAGCCAGCCCGGGACAGGACCTATGGGGCAGTACTTC.

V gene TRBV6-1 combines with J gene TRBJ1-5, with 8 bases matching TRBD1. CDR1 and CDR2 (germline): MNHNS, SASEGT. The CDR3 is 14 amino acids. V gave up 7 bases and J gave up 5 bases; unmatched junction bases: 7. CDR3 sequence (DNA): TGTGCCAGCACTACGGACAGGGTCTATCAGCCCCAGCATTTT. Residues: CASTTDRVYQPQHF.

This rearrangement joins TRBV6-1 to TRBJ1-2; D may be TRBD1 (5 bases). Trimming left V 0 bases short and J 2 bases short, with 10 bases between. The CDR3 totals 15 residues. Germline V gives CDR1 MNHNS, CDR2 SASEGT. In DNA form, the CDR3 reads TGTGCCAGCAGTGAAGCAGTCGGGGGAAACTATGGCTACACCTTC. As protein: CASSEAVGGNYGYTF.

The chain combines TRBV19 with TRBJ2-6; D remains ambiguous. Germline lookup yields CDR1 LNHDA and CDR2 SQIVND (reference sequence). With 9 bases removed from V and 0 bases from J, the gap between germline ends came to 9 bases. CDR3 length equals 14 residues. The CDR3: CARIVSSGANVLTF. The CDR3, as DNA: TGTGCCAGGATCGTGAGCTCTGGGGCCAACGTCCTGACTTTC.